The clone carrying this T cell receptor beta chain has a single count. The CDR3 is 13 amino acids. Germline V CDR1 and CDR2: LNHDA, SQIVND (reference sequence). Trimming shortened V by 0 bases and J by 10 bases, and 12 bases separated the two germline ends. The data originate from a study of blood T cell repertoires in COVID-19. Enrolled during active infection, Seattle patients were then followed longitudinally. Original methodology: The assay estimated nucleated cells by amplifying reference gene primers. This table comes from immunoSEQ multiplex PCR, and its TCRdb copy is limited to in-frame clones, with some not included. V and J calls and clone size are those listed in that table; D and trimming were worked out from the DNA. The sample records some 390,000 clones, about 89% being singletons.

The source is a woman in her sixties or seventies with COVID-19, enrolled during active disease. Specimen: peripheral blood. The rearrangement links TRBV19 to TRBJ2-5; tentatively, D is TRBD1 (5 bases). CDR3 in DNA: TGTGCCAGTAGTATAGATCGACAGCAAATCCAGTACTTC. Protein product: CASSIDRQQIQYF.